The sequence of this T cell receptor (beta chain) was determined in a study of T cells after yellow fever vaccination. CDR1 is DFQATT and CDR2 is SNEGSKA in the germline V gene (reference sequence). Trimming left V 0 bases short and J 0 bases short, with 12 bases between. This CDR3 contains 15 residues. TCRdb fed the 5' RACE reads into MiXCR, producing one record per CDR3 protein. The sample shows some 600,000 distinct CDR3 sequences, about a sixth of them seen only once. Sequenced here: PBMCs, sampled less than 6 days after the first yellow fever vaccination. The TCR comes from a man younger than 30 who received the YFV17D yellow fever vaccine. The chain links TRBV20-1 to TRBJ2-7, with a weak D call TRBD1 (5 bases). This CDR3 is CSARDPGRTSYEQYF. The CDR3 bases are TGCAGTGCTAGAGATCCAGGGCGGACCTCCTACGAGCAGTACTTC.